This T cell receptor beta chain was recovered during a study of neoadjuvant nivolumab and ipilimumab in lung cancer. Study-wide findings and caveats: Only a small number of samples underwent TCR sequencing.

Concerning this clone: Its target is not known.

V was shortened by 4 bases and J by 0 bases, with 9 bases between the two germline ends. This CDR3 has 14 amino acids. Germline V gene lookup returns CDR1 SEHNR and CDR2 FQNEAQ (reference sequence). Generated by immunoSEQ multiplex PCR, the TCRdb table keeps only in-frame clones and is missing some. The data contain about 29,000 clones, 76% of them singletons. The origin of this receptor is an adult with non-small cell lung cancer. This rearrangement joins TRBV7-9 to TRBJ2-5, with D tentatively TRBD1 (5 bases). Sequenced here: tumor tissue, sampled after neoadjuvant nivolumab, alone or with ipilimumab, at or shortly before surgery. The CDR3 sequence is CASSSYRYQETQYF. The CDR3 DNA sequence: TGTGCCAGCAGCTCCTACAGGTACCAAGAGACCCAGTACTTC.